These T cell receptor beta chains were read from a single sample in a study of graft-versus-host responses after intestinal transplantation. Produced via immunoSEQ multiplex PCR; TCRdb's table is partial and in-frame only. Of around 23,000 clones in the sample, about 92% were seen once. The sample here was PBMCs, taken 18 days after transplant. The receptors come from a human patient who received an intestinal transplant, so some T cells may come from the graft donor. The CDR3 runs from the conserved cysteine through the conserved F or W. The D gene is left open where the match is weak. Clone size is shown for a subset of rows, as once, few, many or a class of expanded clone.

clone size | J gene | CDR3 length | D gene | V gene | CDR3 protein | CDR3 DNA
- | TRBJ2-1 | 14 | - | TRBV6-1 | CASSETQGDNEQFF | TGTGCCAGCAGTGAAACACAGGGAGACAATGAGCAGTTCTTC
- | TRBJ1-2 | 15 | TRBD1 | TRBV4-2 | CASSQERTGARGYTF | TGTGCCAGCAGCCAAGAGAGGACAGGGGCGAGAGGTTACACCTTC
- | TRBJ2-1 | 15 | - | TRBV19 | CASSIDISSYNEQFF | TGTGCCAGTAGTATCGACATAAGCTCCTACAATGAGCAGTTCTTC
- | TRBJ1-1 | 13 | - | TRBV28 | CASSTRPDTEAFF | TGTGCCAGCAGTACACGCCCCGACACTGAAGCTTTCTTT
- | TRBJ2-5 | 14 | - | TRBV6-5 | CASSYSSGGETQYF | TGTGCCAGCAGTTACTCTTCAGGAGGCGAGACCCAGTACTTC
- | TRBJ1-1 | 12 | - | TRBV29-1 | CSARDHEIEAFF | TGCAGCGCCCGGGACCATGAGATTGAAGCTTTCTTT
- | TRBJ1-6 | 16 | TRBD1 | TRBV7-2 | CASSSTPDRGQSPLHF | TGTGCCAGCAGCTCCACCCCGGACAGGGGGCAGTCACCCCTCCACTTT
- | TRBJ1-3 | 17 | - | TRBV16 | CASSQSRRAFSGNTIYF | TGTGCCAGCAGCCAATCGCGCCGCGCCTTTTCTGGAAACACCATATATTTT
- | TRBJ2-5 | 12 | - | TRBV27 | CASSPDVETQYF | TGTGCCAGCAGTCCAGACGTGGAGACCCAGTACTTC
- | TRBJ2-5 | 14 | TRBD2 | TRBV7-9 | CASSARGAGETQYF | TGTGCCAGCAGCGCGCGGGGGGCGGGAGAGACCCAGTACTTC
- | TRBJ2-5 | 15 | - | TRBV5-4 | CASSLATDWGQTQYF | TGTGCCAGCAGCTTGGCTACGGACTGGGGACAGACCCAGTACTTC
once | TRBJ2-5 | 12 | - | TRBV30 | CAWSVLGETQYF | TGTGCCTGGAGTGTACTGGGGGAGACCCAGTACTTC
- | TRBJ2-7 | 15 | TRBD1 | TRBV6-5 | CASSSRDRGSYEQYF | TGTGCCAGCAGTAGCCGGGACAGGGGTTCCTACGAGCAGTACTTC
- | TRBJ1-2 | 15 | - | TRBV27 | CASSPARANFYGYTF | TGTGCCAGCAGTCCCGCCAGGGCCAACTTCTATGGCTACACCTTC
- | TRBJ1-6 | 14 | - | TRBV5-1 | CASSLDSYNSPLHF | TGCGCCAGCAGCTTGGACAGCTATAATTCACCCCTCCACTTT
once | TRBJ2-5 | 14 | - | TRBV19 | CASSMGGVDETQYF | TGTGCCAGTAGTATGGGGGGAGTAGACGAGACCCAGTACTTC
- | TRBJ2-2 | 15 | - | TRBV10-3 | CAISPDRTNTGELFF | TGTGCCATCAGTCCAGACAGGACGAACACCGGGGAGCTGTTTTTT
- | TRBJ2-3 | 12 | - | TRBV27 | CASSFLADTQYF | TGTGCCAGCAGTTTCCTAGCAGATACGCAGTATTTT
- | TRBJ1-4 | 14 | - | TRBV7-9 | CAGSLRDSGEKLFF | TGTGCCGGCAGCTTGCGGGACTCCGGGGAAAAACTGTTTTTT
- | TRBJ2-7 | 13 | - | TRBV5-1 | CASSPDGTYEQYF | TGCGCCAGCAGCCCCGACGGGACCTACGAGCAGTACTTC
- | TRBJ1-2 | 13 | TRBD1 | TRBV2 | CASTLDRGYGYTF | TGTGCCAGCACTCTGGACAGGGGGTATGGCTACACCTTC
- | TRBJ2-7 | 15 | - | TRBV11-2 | CASSPPRTEPYEQYF | TGTGCCAGCAGCCCCCCGAGGACAGAACCCTACGAGCAGTACTTC